A single sample gave rise to the 5 T cell receptor beta chains below, sequenced in a study of T cells after yellow fever vaccination. Each CDR3 protein is one row after TCRdb ran MiXCR on the 5' RACE reads. The data contain about 320,000 distinct CDR3 sequences, 6.5% to 8.5% of them singletons. Sequenced here: PBMCs, sampled about 41 days after the first yellow fever vaccination. Receptors were obtained from a man between 18 and 29 years old who received the YFV17D yellow fever vaccine.

Only a few counts were recorded for this clonotype. The chain recombines TRBV12-3 or TRBV12-4 with TRBJ2-1, with D uncertain. The CDR3 has 14 residues. V was clipped by 1 base and J by 9 bases, with 13 bases between them. CDR3 in amino acids: CASSLGLGRSEQFF. As DNA, the CDR3 is TGTGCCAGCAGTTTAGGGCTGGGAAGGAGTGAGCAGTTCTTC.

In the case of this clonotype: A read error is likely, as this CDR3 ends without the conserved phenylalanine or tryptophan. The chain joins TRBV5-1 to TRBJ1-6; 7 bases fit TRBD1. CDR1 and CDR2 (germline): SGHRS, YFSETQ. This CDR3 is built from 12 residues. V gave up 4 bases and J gave up 13 bases; unmatched junction bases: 5. CDR3 sequence: CASSGTDRPLHL. The CDR3, as DNA: TGCGCCAGCAGCGGGACAGATCGGCCCCTCCACCTT.

This clonotype has only a few counts. CDR3 region: CASSLTSGGLGFF. CDR3 nucleotide sequence: TGTGCCAGCAGCTTAACTAGCGGGGGCCTCGGGTTCTTC. The chain has TRBV7-9 and TRBJ2-1; 11 bases are shared with TRBD2. J lost 15 bases, V lost 2 bases, and 6 bases had no gene match. Germline CDR1 SEHNR, CDR2 FQNEAQ (reference sequence). The CDR3 is 13 residues long.

V is TRBV3-1 and J is TRBJ2-7; no clear D. V was trimmed by 0 bases and J by 1 base, leaving 10 bases between them. CDR1 is LGHDT, CDR2 YNNKEL, per germline (reference sequence). The CDR3 contains 15 residues. CDR3 region: CASSQDNGLSYEQYV. CDR3 DNA sequence: TGTGCCAGCAGCCAAGATAACGGTCTTTCCTACGAGCAGTACGTC.

This clonotype was seen at least ten times. This sequence joins TRBV6-1 and TRBJ1-2; D gene ambiguous. The V end was cut by 6 bases, the J end by 4 bases, with 21 bases between. There are 16 residues in the CDR3. The V gene's germline CDR1 is MNHNS and CDR2 SASEGT. CDR3 DNA: TGTGCCAGCAGGGGCCCTTCCGCTAGCTTGCTCTATGGCTACACCTTC. It translates to CASRGPSASLLYGYTF.